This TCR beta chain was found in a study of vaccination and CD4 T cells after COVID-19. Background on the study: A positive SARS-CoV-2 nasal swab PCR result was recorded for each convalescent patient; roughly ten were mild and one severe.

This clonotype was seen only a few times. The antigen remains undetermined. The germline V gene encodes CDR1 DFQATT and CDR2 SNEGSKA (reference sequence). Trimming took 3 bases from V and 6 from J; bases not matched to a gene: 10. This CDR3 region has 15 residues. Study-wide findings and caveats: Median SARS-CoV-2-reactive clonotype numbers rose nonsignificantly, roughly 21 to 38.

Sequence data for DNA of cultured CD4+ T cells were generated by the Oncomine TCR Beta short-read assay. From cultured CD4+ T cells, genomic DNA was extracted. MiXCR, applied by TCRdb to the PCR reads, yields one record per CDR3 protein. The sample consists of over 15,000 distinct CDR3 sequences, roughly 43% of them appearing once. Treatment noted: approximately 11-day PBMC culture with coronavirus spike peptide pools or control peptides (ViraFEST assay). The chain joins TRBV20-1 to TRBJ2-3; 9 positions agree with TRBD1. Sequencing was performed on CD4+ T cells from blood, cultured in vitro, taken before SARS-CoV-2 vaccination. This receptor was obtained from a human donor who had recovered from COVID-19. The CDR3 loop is CSARGDRALRDTQYF. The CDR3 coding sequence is TGCAGTGCTAGGGGGGACAGGGCCCTCAGGGATACGCAGTATTTT.